Ten or more counts support the clone carrying this T cell receptor (beta chain). The sample comes from a study of T cells in Graves' hyperthyroidism and ophthalmopathy. Study overall: Peripheral blood draws took place at initial diagnosis, ahead of any treatment.

Trimming took off 6 bases at V and 2 bases at J, with 16 bases between the two ends. The CDR3 loop spans 15 amino acids. Germline V CDR1 and CDR2: SEHNR, FQNEAQ (reference sequence). RNA transcripts were the template for amplifying TCR beta CDR3 regions. The TCR CDR3 first-round RT-PCR relied on the HTBI primer set. TCRdb fed the multiplex PCR reads into MiXCR, producing one record per CDR3 protein. This table has about 840,000 distinct CDR3 sequences, roughly 40% appearing once. On the basis of clinical symptoms, serum thyroxine and TRAb, thyroid ultrasound and orbital computed tomography, diagnoses were made.

Sequencing was done on a sample of blood. This chain uses TRBV7-9 with TRBJ1-1; D is possibly TRBD1 (5 bases). The sequence was obtained from a man between 18 and 29 years old with Graves' hyperthyroidism. CDR3 sequence: CASSPPRGSNTEAFF. CDR3 nucleotide sequence: TGTGCCAGCAGTCCCCCACGGGGCAGCAACACTGAAGCTTTCTTT. Drawing the rest from reference TRBV7-9 and TRBJ1-1, the complete variable domain is DTGVSQNPRHKITKRGQNVTFRCDPISEHNRLYWYRQTLGQGPEFLTYFQNEAQLEKSRLLSDRFSAERPKGSFSTLEIQRTEQGDSAMYLCASSPPRGSNTEAFFGQGTRLTVV.